The 7 T cell receptor delta chains below come from one sample, sequenced in a study of γδ T cells in repeated Plasmodium falciparum infection. TCRdb re-called the multiplex PCR reads using CATT. The sample includes 85,000 to 100,000 delta-chain clones, over 0.9% of them seen just once. Vgamma9/Vdelta2+ and Vdelta2-negative gammadelta T cells were flow-sorted from PBMC for bulk sequencing. The sample taken for sequencing was gamma-delta T cells from blood. The origin of the receptors is a pool of human donors (malaria-infected and uninfected, not separated).

The sample holds many counts of this clone. The TCRdb protein, from a much larger clone, departs from this DNA's translation at residue 6, likely by read error; the protein shown derives from the DNA. The chain joins TRDV2 to TRDJ1, with 9 nucleotides matching TRDD3. The J gene is absent in TCRdb and was assigned here via DNA matching to germline. Germline CDR1 and CDR2: GEAIGNYY and EKD. The CDR3 covers 19 residues. Unmatched junction bases numbered 16, after V lost 3 bases and J lost 0 bases. CDR3 loop: CACDSPTGGQTEYTDKLIF. The CDR3 nucleotides read TGTGCCTGTGACTCTCCAACTGGGGGACAGACTGAGTACACCGATAAACTCATCTTT.

A note on this clone: The protein TCRdb lists belongs to a much larger clone and differs from this DNA's translation at residue 17, which points to a read error; the protein shown is made from the DNA. The chain joins TRDV1 to TRDJ1; perhaps TRDD2 as D (8 bases). Because TCRdb records no J gene, it was assigned here through a match of the DNA to germline. Germline CDR1 and CDR2: TSWWSYY and QGS. The CDR3 contains 22 residues. With 3 bases removed from V and 3 bases from J, the gap between germline ends came to 35 bases. This chain's CDR3 is CALGEETSYLSWGLRYADKLIF. The CDR3 DNA reads TGTGCTCTTGGGGAGGAGACTTCCTACCTGAGCTGGGGGCTTCGGTACGCCGATAAACTCATCTTT.

This clone was seen at least ten times. A far bigger clonotype differs at one base, so this is likely a read error. This sample also contains other DNA sequences that code for the same CDR3. The chain combines TRDV2 with TRDJ1; a weak D match, TRDD3 (5 bases). This CDR3 spans 22 amino acids. Germline V CDR1 and CDR2: GEAIGNYY, EKD. V shed 1 base and J shed 0 bases, with 32 bases lying between them. DNA for the CDR3: TGTGCCTGTGACACTGTCTCCAGGGGGTCAGTACCGGTTTATCTAGACACCGATAAACTCATCTTT. Protein: CACDTVSRGSVPVYLDTDKLIF.

There are a few counts of this clone. The protein that TCRdb holds for this DNA derives from a much larger clone and differs from the translated DNA at residue 5, which likely indicates a read error; the protein shown here is translated from the DNA. J is TRDJ1 and V is TRDV1; unclear D gene. The CDR3 consists of 18 residues. Per germline, CDR1 TSWWSYY and CDR2 QGS. V shed 5 bases and J shed 0 bases, with 22 bases lying between them. The DNA of the CDR3 is TGTGCTCTTGGGAACCAAAGACTTTCTGACTGTAACACCGATAAACTCATCTTT. Translated: CALGNQRLSDCNTDKLIF.

There are a few counts of this clone. The amino acid sequence in TCRdb belongs to a much larger clone and departs from this DNA's translation at residue 5, likely a sequencing read error; the sequence shown is translated from the DNA. The chain employs TRDV1 and TRDJ1, with 11 positions matching TRDD3. Germline CDR1 TSWWSYY, CDR2 QGS. The CDR3 consists of 19 residues. The V and J ends lost 5 bases and 4 bases, in that order; junction bases with no gene match: 18. For the CDR3, the DNA is TGTGCTCTTGGGTCGACGTACTGGGGGATATCAGGGAGAGGCGATAAACTCATCTTT. The encoded protein is CALGSTYWGISGRGDKLIF.

This clone was counted many times. TCRdb records a much larger clone's protein for this DNA, with a difference at residue 17 that likely arises from a read error; the protein given is the translation of the DNA. The CDR3 here is CALGELPTRSILGDTLAPRPLIF. Here the CDR3 DNA reads TGTGCTCTTGGGGAACTTCCAACCCGATCCATACTGGGGGATACGCTAGCTCCCAGACCCCTGATCTTT. The chain couples TRDV1 to TRDJ4, with 13 bases identical to TRDD3. Per germline, CDR1 TSWWSYY and CDR2 QGS. Trimming cost V 0 bases and J 0 bases; bases outside gene matches: 22. This CDR3 has 23 amino acids.

In the case of this clone: TCRdb's protein, taken from a much larger clone, differs from this DNA's translation at residue 12, likely owing to a read error; the protein displayed comes from the DNA. The chain combines TRDV1 with TRDJ1, with TRDD3 matching 7 bases. Here the J gene came from matching the DNA to germline, since TCRdb omits it. Germline CDR1 and CDR2: TSWWSYY and QGS. This CDR3 region has 19 residues. The trim removed 5 bases at V and 0 bases at J, leaving 18 bases unmatched. This chain's CDR3 is CALGSCKWGTREYTDKLIF. CDR3 nucleotide sequence: TGTGCTCTTGGGTCCTGTAAGTGGGGGACCCGGGAGTACACCGATAAACTCATCTTT.